This T cell receptor (beta chain) came from a study of T cell responses to AZD1222 COVID-19 vaccine. With respect to this clone: Other DNA sequences of this sample code for an identical CDR3.

Here immunoSEQ multiplex PCR was the method, and the copy in TCRdb shows in-frame clones only, minus some. In the table there are 110,000 to 150,000 clones, approximately 90% of which are singletons. This CDR3 comprises 13 residues. The V end was cut by 3 bases, the J end by 4 bases, with 7 bases between. CDR1 and CDR2 from the germline V gene are MNHNS and SASEGT. The sequenced sample was peripheral blood, obtained on day 0 of AZD1222 vaccination. This sequence was found in an adult in good health. The chain combines TRBV6-1 with TRBJ2-1; D is unresolved. CDR3 in DNA: TGTGCCAGCAGTGAGACGGATTACAATGAGCAGTTCTTC. Amino acid sequence: CASSETDYNEQFF.